The 6 T cell receptor beta chains below come from one sample, sequenced in a study of Tregs in tolerant kidney transplant recipients. The protocol was immunoSEQ multiplex PCR, while the TCRdb copy is restricted to in-frame clones and leaves out a portion. There are some 68,000 clones in the sample; around 83% occur only once, and roughly 4.9% lies in the top ten. Sequencing was performed on CD4+ T cells from blood. The receptors originated from a human donor in good health.

V usage is TRBV7-9 and J usage is TRBJ1-1; D gene ambiguous. Germline loops: CDR1 SEHNR, CDR2 FQNEAQ (reference sequence). CDR3 size: 12 residues. The V end was cut by 0 bases, the J end by 6 bases, with 5 bases between. CDR3 amino acids: CASSLAGAEAFF. CDR3 sequence (DNA): TGTGCCAGCAGCTTAGCTGGGGCTGAAGCTTTCTTT. The variable domain in full, with the rest retrieved from reference TRBV7-9 and TRBJ1-1, is DTGVSQNPRHKITKRGQNVTFRCDPISEHNRLYWYRQTLGQGPEFLTYFQNEAQLEKSRLLSDRFSAERPKGSFSTLEIQRTEQGDSAMYLCASSLAGAEAFFGQGTRLTVV.

The rearrangement joins TRBV9 to TRBJ2-1; the match to TRBD2 covers 7 bases. The CDR3 is 15 residues long. Germline V gene data show CDR1 as SGDLS and CDR2 as YYNGEE. V dropped 6 bases and J dropped 2; count of bases not matched to a gene: 8. The CDR3 DNA is TGTGCCAGCACCTCTAGGGACTACCCCTACAATGAGCAGTTCTTC. Residues: CASTSRDYPYNEQFF. Full variable domain (rest looked up from reference TRBV9 and TRBJ2-1): DSGVTQTPKHLITATGQRVTLRCSPRSGDLSVYWYQQSLDQGLQFLIQYYNGEERAKGNILERFSAQQFPDLHSELNLSSLELGDSALYFCASTSRDYPYNEQFFGPGTRLTVL.

V gene TRBV6-1 combines with J gene TRBJ1-5; D is perhaps TRBD1 (5 bases). Germline loops: CDR1 MNHNS, CDR2 SASEGT. The CDR3 has 17 residues. V shed 1 base and J shed 6 bases, with 19 bases lying between them. The CDR3 DNA sequence: TGTGCCAGCAGTGAAGACGGAACCGGGACGGGGGGTCAGCCCCAGCATTTT. Its translation is CASSEDGTGTGGQPQHF.

V gene TRBV4-1 combines with J gene TRBJ2-2; D is uncertain. Germline V gives CDR1 MGHRA, CDR2 YSYEKL. The germline V and J ends were trimmed by 4 bases and 1 base, with 10 bases remaining between them. The CDR3 covers 15 residues. CDR3 DNA: TGCGCCAGCAGCCCCTATTCAGGGAACACCGGGGAGCTGTTTTTT. Protein: CASSPYSGNTGELFF.

CDR3 nucleotides: TGTGCCAGCAGCCAAGATGCACAGGGCTCTTTGAACATTCAGTACTTC. Translation: CASSQDAQGSLNIQYF. The rearrangement joins TRBV4-2 to TRBJ2-4; possible D gene TRBD1, 6 bases. V was cut by 0 bases and J by 7 bases, with 16 bases left in between. CDR3 length: 16 residues. CDR1 and CDR2 from the germline V gene are LGHNA and YNFKEQ.

The V and J genes are TRBV7-3 and TRBJ2-1; 8 bases are a match to TRBD2. CDR1 and CDR2 (germline): SGHTA, FQGTGA. This CDR3 has 15 amino acids. V lost 5 bases to trimming and J lost 7 bases; unmatched junction nucleotides: 10. The CDR3 sequence is CASSKGLAQPNEQFF. The CDR3 nucleotides are TGTGCCAGCAGCAAAGGACTAGCCCAACCTAATGAGCAGTTCTTC.